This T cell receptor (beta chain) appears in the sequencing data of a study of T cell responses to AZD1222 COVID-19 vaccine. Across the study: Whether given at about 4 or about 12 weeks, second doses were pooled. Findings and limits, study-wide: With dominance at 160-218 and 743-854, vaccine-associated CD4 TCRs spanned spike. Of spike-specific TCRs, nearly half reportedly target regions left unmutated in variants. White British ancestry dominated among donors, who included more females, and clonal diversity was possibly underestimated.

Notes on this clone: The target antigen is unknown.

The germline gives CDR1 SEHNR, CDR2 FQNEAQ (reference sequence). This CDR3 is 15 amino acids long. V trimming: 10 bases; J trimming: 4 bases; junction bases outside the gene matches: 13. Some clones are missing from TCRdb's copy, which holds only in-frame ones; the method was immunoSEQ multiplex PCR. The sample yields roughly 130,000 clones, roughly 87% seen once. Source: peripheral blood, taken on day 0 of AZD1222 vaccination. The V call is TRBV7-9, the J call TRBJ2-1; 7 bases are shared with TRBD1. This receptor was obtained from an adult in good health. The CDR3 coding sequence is TGTGCCACCAGAGGACAGGCCCCCTCATACAATGAGCAGTTCTTC. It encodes CATRGQAPSYNEQFF. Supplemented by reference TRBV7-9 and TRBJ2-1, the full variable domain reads DTGVSQNPRHKITKRGQNVTFRCDPISEHNRLYWYRQTLGQGPEFLTYFQNEAQLEKSRLLSDRFSAERPKGSFSTLEIQRTEQGDSAMYLCATRGQAPSYNEQFFGPGTRLTVL.